Sequencing of this TCR beta chain was carried out in a study of cytomegalovirus exposure and HLA in healthy donors. Looked up from germline, CDR1 is SGDLS and CDR2 is YYNGEE. V lost 4 bases to trimming and J lost 6 bases, with 14 bases between them. This CDR3 has 14 amino acids. Amplification used 60 Vbeta primers and 13 Jbeta primers. Clones were read by immunoSEQ multiplex PCR, and TCRdb kept only the in-frame ones, dropping some. The data contain 210,000 or so clones, approximately 82% of them singletons. Sample: PBMCs. The TCR was taken from a woman in her forties or fifties in good health and CMV-seropositive. This chain joins TRBV9 and TRBJ1-5; weak D call: TRBD1 (5 bases). CDR3 DNA: TGTGCCAGCAGCCCTCATTATCAGGGTCAGCCCCAGCATTTT. Its translation is CASSPHYQGQPQHF.